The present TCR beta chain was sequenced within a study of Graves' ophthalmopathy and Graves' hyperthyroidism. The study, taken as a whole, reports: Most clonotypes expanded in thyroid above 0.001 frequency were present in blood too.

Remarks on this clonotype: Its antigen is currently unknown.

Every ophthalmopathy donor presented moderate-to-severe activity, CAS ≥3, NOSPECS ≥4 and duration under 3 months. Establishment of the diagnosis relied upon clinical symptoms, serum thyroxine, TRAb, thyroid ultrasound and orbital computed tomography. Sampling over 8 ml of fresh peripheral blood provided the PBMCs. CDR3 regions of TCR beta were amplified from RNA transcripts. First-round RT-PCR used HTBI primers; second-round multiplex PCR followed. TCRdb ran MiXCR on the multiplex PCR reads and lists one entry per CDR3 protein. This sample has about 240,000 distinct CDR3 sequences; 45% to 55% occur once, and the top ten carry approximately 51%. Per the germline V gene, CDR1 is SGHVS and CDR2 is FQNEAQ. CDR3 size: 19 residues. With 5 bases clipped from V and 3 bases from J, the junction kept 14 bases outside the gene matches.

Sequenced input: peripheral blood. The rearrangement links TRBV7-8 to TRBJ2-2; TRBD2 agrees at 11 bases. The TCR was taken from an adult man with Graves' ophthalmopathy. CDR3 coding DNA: TGTGCCAGCAGCCGGGGACTAGCGGTTGTTTTTCTCCACACCGGGGAGCTGTTTTTT. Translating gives CASSRGLAVVFLHTGELFF.